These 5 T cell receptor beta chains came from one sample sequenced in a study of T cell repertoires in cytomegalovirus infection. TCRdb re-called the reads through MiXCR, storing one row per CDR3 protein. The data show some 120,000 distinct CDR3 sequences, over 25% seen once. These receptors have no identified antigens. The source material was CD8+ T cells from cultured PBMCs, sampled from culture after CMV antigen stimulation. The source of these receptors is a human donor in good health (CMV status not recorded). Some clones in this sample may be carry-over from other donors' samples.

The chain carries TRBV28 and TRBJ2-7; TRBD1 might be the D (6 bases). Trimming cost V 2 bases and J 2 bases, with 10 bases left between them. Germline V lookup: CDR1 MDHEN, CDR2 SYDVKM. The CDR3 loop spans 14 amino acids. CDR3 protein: CASSLTGHPYEQYF. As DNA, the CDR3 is TGTGCCAGCAGTTTAACGGGACACCCCTACGAGCAGTACTTC.

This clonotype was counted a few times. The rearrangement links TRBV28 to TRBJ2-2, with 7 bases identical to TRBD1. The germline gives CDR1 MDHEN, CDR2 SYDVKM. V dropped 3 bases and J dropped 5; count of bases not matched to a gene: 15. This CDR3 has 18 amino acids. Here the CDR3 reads CASSFLPRQGRWTGELFF. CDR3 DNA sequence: TGTGCCAGCAGTTTCCTTCCGCGACAGGGACGGTGGACCGGGGAGCTGTTTTTT.

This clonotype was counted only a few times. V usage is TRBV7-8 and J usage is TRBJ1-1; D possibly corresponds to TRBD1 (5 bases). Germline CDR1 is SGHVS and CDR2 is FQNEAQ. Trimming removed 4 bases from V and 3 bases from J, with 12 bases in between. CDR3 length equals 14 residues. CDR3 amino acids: CASSWGRRDTEAFF. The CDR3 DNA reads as TGTGCCAGCAGCTGGGGCAGAAGGGACACTGAAGCTTTCTTT.

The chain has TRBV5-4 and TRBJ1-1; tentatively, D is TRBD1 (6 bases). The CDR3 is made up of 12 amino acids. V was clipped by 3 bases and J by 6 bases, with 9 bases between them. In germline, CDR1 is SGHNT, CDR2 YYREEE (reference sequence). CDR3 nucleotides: TGTGCCAGCAGCTGGGGGCAGGCTGAAGCTTTCTTT. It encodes CASSWGQAEAFF.

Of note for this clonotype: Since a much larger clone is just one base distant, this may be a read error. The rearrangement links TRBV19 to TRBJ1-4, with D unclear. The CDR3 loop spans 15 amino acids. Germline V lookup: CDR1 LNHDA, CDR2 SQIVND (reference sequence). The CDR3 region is CACRTGYPKGEKLFF. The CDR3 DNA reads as TGTGCCTGTAGGACCGGATATCCTAAAGGGGAAAAACTGTTTTTT.